Below, 29 T cell receptor beta chains from the same sample are listed, as sequenced in a study of PD-1 blockade in classical Hodgkin lymphoma (dated by TCRdb to about 2020). The time point label here, explained by the study, means: cycle 4 day 1 (C4D1), after about 6 weeks of nivolumab. Every trial patient had relapsed following autologous stem cell transplantation, and prior brentuximab vedotin exposure was what differed among cohorts A, B and C. The library was prepared using the immunoSEQ multiplex PCR assay. Sourced from immuneACCESS, this table was stored by TCRdb with only in-frame sequences that have V and J called. A share of the clones is absent; for the studies checked, an unresolved V gene accounts for under half, and the remainder has no known explanation. The sample has tens of thousands of clones on record, around 90% of them singletons. About a tenth of the sample is held by the ten biggest clonotypes.

Sequences were derived from peripheral blood mononuclear cells (PBMCs), sampled before the fourth cycle of nivolumab. The receptors come from a human donor with classical Hodgkin lymphoma.

The CDR3: CASSDTGNRHGYTF. The CDR3 DNA reads TGTGCCAGCAGCGATACCGGGAACAGACATGGCTACACCTTC. V gene TRBV27 combines with J gene TRBJ1-2; D is uncertain. The CDR3 has 14 residues. CDR1 is MNHEY and CDR2 is SMNVEV in the germline V gene (reference sequence). Trimming took 6 bases from V and 6 from J, leaving 17 bases between them.

The chain employs TRBV5-1 and TRBJ1-2; the D is unclear. Trimming pared 0 bases from V and 6 bases from J, leaving 12 bases between. The germline V gene encodes CDR1 SGHRS and CDR2 YFSETQ. This CDR3 has 14 residues. The CDR3 loop is CASSLVGGKDGYTF. The CDR3 DNA reads TGCGCCAGCAGCTTGGTCGGCGGAAAAGATGGCTACACCTTC.

V is TRBV27 and J is TRBJ2-7; no reliable D call. V was trimmed by 4 bases and J by 3 bases, leaving 4 bases between them. CDR1 MNHEY and CDR2 SMNVEV come from the germline V gene (reference sequence). The CDR3 runs 11 residues. The CDR3 spells CASSSYYEQYF. DNA for the CDR3: TGTGCCAGCAGTTCCTACTACGAGCAGTACTTC.

The chain employs TRBV7-2 and TRBJ1-1; D ambiguous. Germline V lookup: CDR1 SGHTA, CDR2 FQGNSA. Trimming took off 4 bases at V and 11 bases at J, with 23 bases between the two ends. The CDR3 spans 15 residues. CDR3 in amino acids: CASSWLAQVPSRAFF. The CDR3 DNA is TGTGCCAGCAGCTGGTTGGCTCAGGTTCCGTCAAGGGCTTTCTTT.

This clone was seen a single time. This chain links TRBV7-2 with TRBJ1-5; TRBD1 matches 10 bases. CDR3 size: 16 residues. J was trimmed by 6 bases and V by 5 bases; bases with no gene match: 10. The germline V gene encodes CDR1 SGHTA and CDR2 FQGNSA. The CDR3 region has the DNA TGTGCCAGCAGCCCCTGGGACAGGGGCGGGCGTCAGCCCCAGCATTTT. Translating gives CASSPWDRGGRQPQHF.

The chain is built from TRBV27 and TRBJ1-2, with D maybe TRBD1 (6 bases). The CDR3 has 14 residues. The germline V gene encodes CDR1 MNHEY and CDR2 SMNVEV (reference sequence). With 6 bases removed from V and 4 bases from J, the gap between germline ends came to 15 bases. The CDR3 protein is CASSYDGQFYGYTF. The CDR3 nucleotides read TGTGCCAGCAGCTACGATGGACAGTTCTATGGCTACACCTTC.

The V call is TRBV13, the J call TRBJ2-7, with D possibly being TRBD2 (6 bases). V lost 5 bases and J lost 6, with 20 bases in between. This CDR3 region has 15 residues. Germline lookup yields CDR1 PRHDT and CDR2 FYEKMQ (reference sequence). The CDR3 protein is CASSTRDLGRLEQYF. CDR3 nucleotides: TGTGCCAGCAGCACCCGGGACTTGGGGCGGCTCGAGCAGTACTTC.

V usage is TRBV5-1 and J usage is TRBJ1-5; 9 nucleotides line up with TRBD1. Germline CDR1 reads SGHRS; CDR2 reads YFSETQ. The V and J ends lost 4 bases and 5 bases, in that order; junction bases with no gene match: 13. This CDR3 contains 17 residues. Written as DNA, the CDR3 is TGCGCCAGCAGCCTTCCGGGACAGGGTCACCCTGATCAGCCCCAGCATTTT. Translation: CASSLPGQGHPDQPQHF.

The chain links TRBV27 to TRBJ1-2, with a possible D match to TRBD1 (6 bases). CDR1 is MNHEY and CDR2 is SMNVEV in the germline V gene (reference sequence). This CDR3 contains 16 residues. V lost 2 bases and J 7 bases, leaving 20 bases between the germline ends. The CDR3 loop reads CASSLVGSGRGFGYTF. In DNA form, the CDR3 reads TGTGCCAGCAGTTTAGTAGGCTCGGGGAGGGGGTTTGGCTACACCTTC.

V and J are TRBV12-5 and TRBJ2-1; D remains ambiguous. V gave up 6 bases and J gave up 9 bases, with 27 bases separating them. Germline assignment: CDR1 LGHNT and CDR2 FRNRAP. The CDR3 runs 17 residues. CDR3 sequence reads: CASGPFSSTNLGTEQFF. The CDR3 nucleotides read TGTGCTAGTGGGCCCTTTTCCTCAACTAATCTAGGTACTGAGCAGTTCTTC. Using reference TRBV12-5 and TRBJ2-1 for the parts outside the CDR3, the full variable domain is DARVTQTPRHKVTEMGQEVTMRCQPILGHNTVFWYRQTMMQGLELLAYFRNRAPLDDSGMPKDRFSAEMPDATLATLKIQPSEPRDSAVYFCASGPFSSTNLGTEQFFGPGTRLTVL.

This sequence joins TRBV19 and TRBJ1-5; a possible D gene is TRBD1 (5 bases). Trimming removed 4 bases from V and 1 base from J, with 20 bases in between. From germline, CDR1 is LNHDA and CDR2 SQIVND (reference sequence). There are 18 residues in the CDR3. The CDR3 DNA reads as TGTGCCAGTAGTAGAACTGCTCCGGGACCGGCAAGCAATCAGCCCCAGCATTTT. Amino acid sequence: CASSRTAPGPASNQPQHF.

As to this clone: Other DNA sequences in the sample encode the same CDR3. This chain uses TRBV9 with TRBJ1-5; the D is unclear. V was pared by 8 bases and J by 4 bases, with 4 bases between. This CDR3 contains 10 residues. Looked up from germline, CDR1 is SGDLS and CDR2 is YYNGEE. CDR3 in amino acids: CASTNQPQHF. DNA for the CDR3: TGTGCCAGTACGAATCAGCCCCAGCATTTT.

The chain has TRBV21-1 and TRBJ1-4. TRBV21-1 is tagged as a pseudogene. CDR3 length equals 12 residues. The CDR3 DNA reads TGTGCCGACAAGGGGGGACACTCGGAACTGTTTTTT. Its translation: CADKGGHSELFF.

The chain employs TRBV7-9 and TRBJ1-1; D gene uncertain. Germline assignment: CDR1 SEHNR and CDR2 FQNEAQ (reference sequence). The CDR3 contains 13 residues. V shed 1 base and J shed 4 bases, with 7 bases lying between them. This CDR3 is CASSLDGITEAFF. The CDR3 DNA sequence: TGTGCCAGCAGCTTAGACGGAATCACTGAAGCTTTCTTT.

V and J are TRBV7-9 and TRBJ1-3; no reliable D call. Germline-derived CDR1 and CDR2 are SEHNR and FQNEAQ (reference sequence). With 4 bases removed from V and 0 bases from J, the gap between germline ends came to 10 bases. The CDR3 contains 15 residues. The CDR3 sequence is CASSSFTSSGNTIYF. The CDR3 nucleotides read TGTGCCAGCAGCTCTTTTACTTCCTCTGGAAACACCATATATTTT. Full variable domain (outside the CDR3, taken from reference TRBV7-9 and TRBJ1-3): DTGVSQNPRHKITKRGQNVTFRCDPISEHNRLYWYRQTLGQGPEFLTYFQNEAQLEKSRLLSDRFSAERPKGSFSTLEIQRTEQGDSAMYLCASSSFTSSGNTIYFGEGSWLTVV.

This chain uses TRBV6-5 with TRBJ2-2, with D possibly being TRBD2 (5 bases). The CDR3 runs to 12 residues. Germline V CDR1 and CDR2: MNHEY, SVGAGI. The germline V and J ends were trimmed by 4 bases and 8 bases, with 8 bases remaining between them. Here the CDR3 reads CASSSGVGELFF. Here the CDR3 DNA reads TGTGCCAGCAGTTCCGGGGTAGGGGAGCTGTTTTTT.

The V gene is TRBV10-3, the J gene TRBJ1-1; perhaps TRBD1 as D (6 bases). CDR1 is ENHRY and CDR2 is SYGVKD in the germline V gene. Trimming took off 11 bases at V and 5 bases at J, with 18 bases between the two ends. The CDR3 has 13 residues. Here the CDR3 reads CAAAGGLGTEAFF. CDR3 bases: TGTGCCGCTGCGGGGGGCTTGGGAACTGAAGCTTTCTTT.

This rearrangement joins TRBV27 to TRBJ1-6, with 9 bases that match TRBD1. The V and J ends lost 7 bases and 7 bases, in that order; junction bases with no gene match: 2. CDR3 length equals 13 residues. CDR1 and CDR2 from the germline V gene are MNHEY and SMNVEV (reference sequence). The CDR3 nucleotides read TGTGCCAGCAAGGGACAGGGCAATTCACCCCTCCACTTT. It translates to CASKGQGNSPLHF.

V gene TRBV28 combines with J gene TRBJ1-6; D is unresolved. Germline CDR1 reads MDHEN; CDR2 reads SYDVKM. Trimming shortened V by 4 bases and J by 4 bases, and 11 bases separated the two germline ends. The CDR3 is made up of 15 amino acids. CDR3 nucleotide sequence: TGTGCCAGCAGTTCCTATGAGACTTATAATTCACCCCTCCACTTT. Translating it yields CASSSYETYNSPLHF.

This chain links TRBV7-2 with TRBJ2-6; no clear D gene. V was trimmed by 1 base and J by 5 bases, leaving 6 bases between them. Germline-derived CDR1 and CDR2 are SGHTA and FQGNSA. This CDR3 spans 14 amino acids. CDR3 sequence (DNA): TGTGCCAGCAGCTTAGAAGGGCGGGCCAACGTCCTGACTTTC. Amino acids: CASSLEGRANVLTF. The whole variable domain, remainder taken from reference TRBV7-2 and TRBJ2-6, is GAGVSQSPSNKVTEKGKDVELRCDPISGHTALYWYRQSLGQGLEFLIYFQGNSAPDKSGLPSDRFSAERTGGSVSTLTIQRTQQEDSAVYLCASSLEGRANVLTFGAGSRLTVL.

This clone was seen only a few times. The V gene is TRBV6-4, the J gene TRBJ1-6, with D uncertain. This CDR3 region has 14 residues. The ends were cut back, 4 bases at V and 4 bases at J, with 8 bases in the middle. Germline CDR1 and CDR2: MRHNA and SNTAGT. This CDR3 is CASSVEPYNSPLHF. The CDR3 DNA follows: TGTGCCAGCAGTGTGGAGCCATATAATTCACCCCTCCACTTT.

The V gene is TRBV7-9, the J gene TRBJ2-1; D possibly matches TRBD1 or TRBD2 (5 bases each). In germline, CDR1 is SEHNR, CDR2 FQNEAQ (reference sequence). V gave up 8 bases and J gave up 0 bases, with 17 bases separating them. The CDR3 covers 16 residues. CDR3 loop: CASDRLGVSSYNEQFF. The CDR3 DNA is TGTGCCAGCGATCGGTTGGGGGTTAGCTCCTACAATGAGCAGTTCTTC.

This chain joins TRBV18 and TRBJ2-4; TRBD2 is a possible D gene (6 bases). This CDR3 has 15 amino acids. V was pared by 0 bases and J by 0 bases, with 6 bases between. Germline V gene data show CDR1 as KGHSH and CDR2 as LQKENI. The CDR3 DNA is TGTGCCAGCTCACCACCGGGACTAGCCAAAAACATTCAGTACTTC. Residues: CASSPPGLAKNIQYF.

V is TRBV7-9 and J is TRBJ2-1; D call uncertain. The CDR3 is made up of 14 amino acids. The V gene lost 2 bases and the J gene lost 8 bases, with 13 bases spanning the gap. CDR1 is SEHNR and CDR2 is FQNEAQ in the germline V gene (reference sequence). CDR3 in amino acids: CASSLLWAQDEQFF. CDR3 sequence (DNA): TGTGCCAGCAGCTTACTTTGGGCTCAGGATGAGCAGTTCTTC.

The chain has TRBV7-2 and TRBJ1-1; 7 bases agree with TRBD1. Germline V gene lookup returns CDR1 SGHTA and CDR2 FQGNSA. The CDR3 runs to 14 residues. V was clipped by 5 bases and J by 1 base; unmatched bases: 4. CDR3 amino acids: CASSEDRWNTEAFF. CDR3 nucleotide sequence: TGTGCCAGCAGCGAGGACAGGTGGAACACTGAAGCTTTCTTT.

The chain joins TRBV5-4 to TRBJ2-5; 8 positions agree with TRBD2. The CDR3 spans 14 residues. The V and J ends lost 9 bases and 5 bases, in that order; junction bases with no gene match: 12. The germline gives CDR1 SGHNT, CDR2 YYREEE (reference sequence). Here the CDR3 DNA reads TGTGCCACCCGACTAAGCGGGGGTGCGGAGACCCAGTACTTC. It translates to CATRLSGGAETQYF.

The rearrangement uses TRBV27 and TRBJ2-3, with 13 bases aligning to TRBD2. Unmatched junction bases numbered 6, after V lost 10 bases and J lost 5 bases. Germline lookup yields CDR1 MNHEY and CDR2 SMNVEV (reference sequence). There are 14 residues in the CDR3. The CDR3 protein is CATTSGGALDTQYF. Here the CDR3 DNA reads TGTGCCACCACTAGCGGGGGGGCCCTAGATACGCAGTATTTT.

The rearrangement joins TRBV30 to TRBJ1-1; D gene ambiguous. The CDR3 extends over 13 amino acids. Trimming stripped 2 bases from V and 2 bases from J, with 9 bases between. Germline V gene data show CDR1 as GTSNPN and CDR2 as SVGIG (reference sequence). CDR3 region: CAWSTSYNTEAFF. The CDR3 nucleotides are TGTGCCTGGAGTACCAGCTACAACACTGAAGCTTTCTTT.

This chain joins TRBV6-5 and TRBJ1-2, with D hard to call. V was shortened by 6 bases and J by 8 bases, with 13 bases between the two germline ends. The CDR3 loop spans 12 amino acids. Germline values: CDR1 MNHEY, CDR2 SVGAGI. The CDR3 nucleotides are TGTGCCAGCAGCTCCCTACGGAGCGGCTACACCTTC. Amino acids: CASSSLRSGYTF.